The clone carrying this T cell receptor beta chain was seen a few times. V lost 0 bases and J 2 bases, leaving 2 bases between the germline ends. CDR3 length: 12 residues. The germline CDR1 and CDR2 sequences are SGHRS and YFSETQ. These data originate in a study of OX40 agonist ivuxolimab in advanced cancers. Overall study: Each dose-escalation patient presented with hepatocellular carcinoma, melanoma, renal cell or head and neck cancer. Among those enrolled, mean age was 60 years (range about 23 to 90) and 75% to 90% were male.

The repertoire was sequenced with immunoSEQ multiplex PCR; TCRdb's copy has only in-frame clones and lacks some. The data hold around 100,000 clones, with nearly 90% observed a single time. The chain uses TRBV5-1 and TRBJ2-5; the D is unclear. This sample comprised CD4+ or CD8+ T cells sorted from blood, obtained in a trial of the OX40 agonist ivuxolimab. The source of this sequence is an adult with an advanced solid tumor such as melanoma, head and neck, liver or kidney cancer. Written as DNA, the CDR3 is TGCGCCAGCAGCTTGGGTCAAGAGACCCAGTACTTC. Translation: CASSLGQETQYF.